This T cell receptor (beta chain) was observed in a study of cytomegalovirus exposure and HLA in healthy donors (dated by TCRdb to the late 2010s). With respect to the entire study: A later analysis indicated that the 95 to 150 validation repertoires were generated on the platform also employed for the approximately 670 repertoires of the first cohort. The study aimed to test whether signatures of past pathogen exposure could be identified by cataloging public T cell receptors. A separate validation cohort of over a hundred different subjects was used in addition to the roughly 670-subject first cohort. To predict cytomegalovirus infection status, the study combined high-throughput TCR immunosequencing, statistical association of individual TCRs with disease status, and machine learning. What the authors observed across the whole study: A later analysis lacked HLA typing for the validation cohort, so it scored co-occurrence in that cohort across all 120 repertoires. Across donors, most TCR sequences were observed very rarely, whereas some public TCRs were present in many individuals. Subsequent analysis determined that TCRs grouped into clusters in the first cohort also showed a tendency toward co-occurrence across the roughly 120 validation repertoires, and about 94% of cluster scores exceeded 0. The classifier was reported to diagnose cytomegalovirus status with high specificity and sensitivity in both the original and validation cohorts. A few of the identified cytomegalovirus-associated TCR beta chains were confirmed in vitro to be specific for cytomegalovirus antigens. The authors suggested that the approach could potentially be extended to other disease states and immunological phenotypes. A total of 164 TCR beta chains were listed by the study as associated with cytomegalovirus.

Library generation was performed with the immunoSEQ multiplex PCR assay. As for how the authors treated the data: A statistical classification framework was built to diagnose cytomegalovirus status from the catalog of TCR beta chain sequences. The table comes from immuneACCESS by way of TCRdb, which keeps in-frame sequences with V and J called. Part of the clones is missing from these tables; in studies checked, under half for an unresolved V gene and the rest for unknown reasons. Clone size and the V and J calls come from that table; the DNA yielded D and trimming. The sample records 220,000 or so clones, around four fifths of which are singletons. 4.5% to 7% of the sample belongs to the ten largest clones. In the germline V gene (reference sequence), CDR1 corresponds to LNHDA and CDR2 to SQIVND. The germline V end is reduced by 5 bases and the J end by 5 bases; junction bases left unmatched: 8. CDR3 length: 14 amino acids, cysteine to phenylalanine. The entry retains the CDR3 DNA only, 42 bases that are in frame from base 1.

A remark on this clone: This receptor's antigen is unknown. No much larger clone exists at a distance of one base, and base qualities are not known.

Separate from the approximately 690-subject first cohort, the validation cohort of roughly 110 subjects was the group to which the donors belonged. This clonotype was sampled from a woman between 18 and 29 years old in good health and CMV-seronegative. Sequencing was performed on PBMCs. The chain is assembled from TRBV19 and TRBJ1-2, with 7 bases aligning to TRBD1. DNA sequence: TGTGCCAGTAGTCCCCCGACAGGGCCATATGGCTACACCTTC. Its translation is CASSPPTGPYGYTF.